This T cell receptor beta chain was identified in a study of naive and memory T cell subsets. The CDR3 spans 15 residues. V trimming: 0 bases; J trimming: 1 base; junction bases outside the gene matches: 3. The V gene's germline CDR1 is SGDLS and CDR2 YYNGEE. Concerning this clonotype itself: Its specificity is not known.

General study points: A few larger clonotypes appeared in naive repertoires, especially CD8, possibly memory cells re-expressing CD45RA.

Two oligonucleotides, mixed equimolar, formed the beta constant-region primer covering TRBC1 and TRBC2. Ligated cDNA was amplified by four rounds of PCR with nested alpha and beta constant-region primers and SP2. TCRdb reanalysed the UMI-ligation and nested PCR reads using MiXCR and keeps one entry per CDR3 protein. The data show more than 120,000 distinct CDR3 sequences, with roughly a fifth seen just once and roughly 0.6% held by the top ten. Material: naive CD8+ T cells from blood. V is TRBV9 and J is TRBJ2-5; 7 bases are shared with TRBD1. The clonotype was recovered from a human donor in good health. In nucleotides, the CDR3 is TGTGCCAGCAGCGTAGAGACAGGGCTCCAAGAGACCCAGTACTTC. This sequence encodes CASSVETGLQETQYF.